Listed here are 5 T cell receptor beta chains from one sample, sequenced in a study of shared clonotypes between healthy human individuals. The method was immunoSEQ multiplex PCR; TCRdb's version includes in-frame clones alone and lacks a portion of them. The repertoire holds 2 million to 3 million clones, with under 95% as singletons. The sample comprised naive CD4+ T cells from PBMCs. The subset is: CD45RA+ positively selected. These receptors all come from a man between 18 and 35 years old in good health. Some clones in this sample may be carry-over from other donors' samples.

The chain links TRBV30 to TRBJ1-6; D is uncertain. Germline loops: CDR1 GTSNPN, CDR2 SVGIG (reference sequence). The CDR3 is 15 amino acids. V lost 0 bases and J 10 bases, leaving 16 bases between the germline ends. The DNA of the CDR3 is TGTGCCTGGAGTGTTGTTTTGGCCCGGCGGTCACCCCTCCACTTT. This translates into CAWSVVLARRSPLHF.

The genes are TRBV28 and TRBJ2-5, with TRBD1 as a possible D gene (6 bases). The CDR3 runs 13 residues. V lost 11 bases, J lost 7 bases, and 20 bases lay in between. Germline V CDR1 and CDR2: MDHEN, SYDVKM. The CDR3 here is CAYRDRSRGTQYF. CDR3 DNA: TGTGCCTATCGAGACAGGAGCCGTGGGACCCAGTACTTC. The variable domain in full, with the rest retrieved from reference TRBV28 and TRBJ2-5, is DVKVTQSSRYLVKRTGEKVFLECVQDMDHENMFWYRQDPGLGLRLIYFSYDVKMKEKGDIPEGYSVSREKKERFSLILESASTNQTSMYLCAYRDRSRGTQYFGPGTRLLVL.

The chain uses TRBV7-9 and TRBJ2-3, with D maybe TRBD2 (5 bases). Germline lookup yields CDR1 SEHNR and CDR2 FQNEAQ (reference sequence). This CDR3 is 17 amino acids long. V was trimmed by 5 bases and J by 1 base, leaving 19 bases between them. DNA for the CDR3: TGTGCCAGCAGCCCGGGAACCGGGCCCGGGGGCACAGATACGCAGTATTTT. It is translated as CASSPGTGPGGTDTQYF.

The chain carries TRBV27 and TRBJ2-3; D remains unclear. The CDR3 runs 12 residues. V gave up 2 bases and J gave up 6 bases, with 6 bases separating them. CDR1 and CDR2 from the germline V gene are MNHEY and SMNVEV (reference sequence). CDR3 in amino acids: CASSLNGDTQYF. In nucleotides, the CDR3 is TGTGCCAGCAGTTTAAATGGCGATACGCAGTATTTT.

The chain is built from TRBV18 and TRBJ2-7; D is ambiguous. Germline CDR1 reads KGHSH; CDR2 reads LQKENI. Deletions cut 3 bases from V and 0 bases from J, with 9 bases between. The CDR3 loop spans 14 amino acids. CDR3: CASSPWIDSYEQYF. CDR3 in DNA: TGTGCCAGCTCACCCTGGATAGACTCCTACGAGCAGTACTTC. Supplemented by reference TRBV18 and TRBJ2-7, the full variable domain reads NAGVMQNPRHLVRRRGQEARLRCSPMKGHSHVYWYRQLPEEGLKFMVYLQKENIIDESGMPKERFSAEFPKEGPSILRIQQVVRGDSAAYFCASSPWIDSYEQYFGPGTRLTVT.